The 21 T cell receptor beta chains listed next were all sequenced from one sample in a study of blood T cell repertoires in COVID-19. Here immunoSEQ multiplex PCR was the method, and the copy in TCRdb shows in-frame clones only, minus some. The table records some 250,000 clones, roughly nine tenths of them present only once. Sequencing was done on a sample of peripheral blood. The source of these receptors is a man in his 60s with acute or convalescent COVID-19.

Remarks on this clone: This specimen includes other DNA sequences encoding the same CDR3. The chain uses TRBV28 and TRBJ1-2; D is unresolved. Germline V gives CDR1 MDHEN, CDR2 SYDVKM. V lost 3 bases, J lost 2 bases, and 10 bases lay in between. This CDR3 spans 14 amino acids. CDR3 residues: CASSLGRTNYGYTF. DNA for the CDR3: TGTGCCAGCAGTTTGGGGAGGACGAACTATGGCTACACCTTC.

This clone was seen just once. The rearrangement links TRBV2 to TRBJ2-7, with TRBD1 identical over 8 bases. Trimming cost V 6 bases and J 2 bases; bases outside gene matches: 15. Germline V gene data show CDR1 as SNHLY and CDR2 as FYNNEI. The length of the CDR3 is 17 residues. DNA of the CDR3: TGTGCCAGCAGGGCCGGGGACGGCAGGGGGCCCACCTACGAGCAGTACTTC. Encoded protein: CASRAGDGRGPTYEQYF.

CDR3 nucleotides: TGCGCCAGCAGCCTGACAGCCGGGACAGGGAACACTGAAGCTTTCTTT. It codes for CASSLTAGTGNTEAFF. V is TRBV5-1 and J is TRBJ1-1; TRBD1 matches at 8 bases. From germline, CDR1 is SGHRS and CDR2 YFSETQ. The length of the CDR3 is 16 residues. The J segment lost 1 base and the V segment lost 4 bases, leaving 9 bases of the junction unmatched.

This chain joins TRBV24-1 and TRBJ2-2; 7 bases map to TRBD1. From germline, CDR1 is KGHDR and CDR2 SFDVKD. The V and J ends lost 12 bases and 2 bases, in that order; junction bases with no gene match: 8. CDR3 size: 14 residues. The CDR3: CAASGTVNTGELFF. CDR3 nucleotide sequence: TGTGCCGCTTCCGGGACAGTCAACACCGGGGAGCTGTTTTTT.

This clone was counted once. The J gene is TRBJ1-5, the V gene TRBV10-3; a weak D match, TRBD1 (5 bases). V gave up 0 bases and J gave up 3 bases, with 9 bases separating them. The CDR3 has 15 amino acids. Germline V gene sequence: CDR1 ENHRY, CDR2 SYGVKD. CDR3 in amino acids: CAISESQDTNQPQHF. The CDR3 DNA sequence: TGTGCCATCAGTGAGTCTCAGGACACCAATCAGCCCCAGCATTTT.

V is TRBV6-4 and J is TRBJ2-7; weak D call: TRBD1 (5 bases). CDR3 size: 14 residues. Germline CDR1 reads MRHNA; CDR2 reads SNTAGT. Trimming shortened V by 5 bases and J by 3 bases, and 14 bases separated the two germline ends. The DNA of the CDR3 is TGTGCCAGCAGTTGGACACGGCCAATCTACGAGCAGTACTTC. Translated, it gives CASSWTRPIYEQYF.

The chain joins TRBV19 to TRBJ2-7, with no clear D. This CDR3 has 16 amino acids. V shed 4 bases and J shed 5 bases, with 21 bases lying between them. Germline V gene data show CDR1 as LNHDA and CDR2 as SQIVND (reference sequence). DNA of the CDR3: TGTGCCAGTAGTACACGCCCTAGAGGATTAAGAAACGAGCAGTACTTC. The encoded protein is CASSTRPRGLRNEQYF.

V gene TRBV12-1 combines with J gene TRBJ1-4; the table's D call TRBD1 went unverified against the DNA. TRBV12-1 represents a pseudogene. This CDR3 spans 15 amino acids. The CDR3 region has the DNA TGTGCCAGCAGCCCCCGGGACAGGGGCATTGAAAAACTGTTTTTT. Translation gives CASSPRDRGIEKLFF.

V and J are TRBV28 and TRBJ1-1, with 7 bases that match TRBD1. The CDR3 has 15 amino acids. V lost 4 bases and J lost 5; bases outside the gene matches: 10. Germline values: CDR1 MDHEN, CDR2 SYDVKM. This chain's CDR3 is CASSSQTGVGTEAFF. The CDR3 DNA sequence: TGTGCCAGCAGTTCACAAACAGGGGTGGGAACTGAAGCTTTCTTT. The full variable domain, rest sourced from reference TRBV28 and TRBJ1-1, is DVKVTQSSRYLVKRTGEKVFLECVQDMDHENMFWYRQDPGLGLRLIYFSYDVKMKEKGDIPEGYSVSREKKERFSLILESASTNQTSMYLCASSSQTGVGTEAFFGQGTRLTVV.

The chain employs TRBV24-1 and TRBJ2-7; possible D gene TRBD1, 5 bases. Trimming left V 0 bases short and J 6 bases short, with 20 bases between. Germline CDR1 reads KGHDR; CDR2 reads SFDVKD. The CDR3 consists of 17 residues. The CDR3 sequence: CATSDLSPRGRVVEQYF. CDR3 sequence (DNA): TGTGCCACCAGTGATTTGTCCCCCCGTGGCAGGGTGGTCGAGCAGTACTTC.

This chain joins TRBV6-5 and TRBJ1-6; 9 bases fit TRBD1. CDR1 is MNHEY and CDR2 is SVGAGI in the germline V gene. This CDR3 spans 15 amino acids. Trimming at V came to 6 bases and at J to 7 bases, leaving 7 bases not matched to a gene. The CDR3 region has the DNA TGTGCCAGCAGCCCGACAGGGGGGAAAAATTCACCCCTCCACTTT. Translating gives CASSPTGGKNSPLHF.

The DNA for the CDR3 is TGTGCCAGCAGTGTCCGGACTAGTCCTTTAACAGATACGCAGTATTTT. Its translation is CASSVRTSPLTDTQYF. This chain links TRBV27 with TRBJ2-3; 7 positions match TRBD2. Germline trimming cut 5 bases from V and 3 bases from J; bases unmatched to any gene: 11. Germline V gene sequence: CDR1 MNHEY, CDR2 SMNVEV (reference sequence). This CDR3 region has 16 residues.

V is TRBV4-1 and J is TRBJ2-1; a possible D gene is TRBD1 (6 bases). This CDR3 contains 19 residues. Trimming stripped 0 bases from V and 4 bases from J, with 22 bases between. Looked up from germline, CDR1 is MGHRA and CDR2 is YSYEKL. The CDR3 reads CASSQEDSSAQGPYNEQFF. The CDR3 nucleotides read TGCGCCAGCAGCCAAGAAGATTCCTCGGCGCAGGGGCCATACAATGAGCAGTTCTTC.

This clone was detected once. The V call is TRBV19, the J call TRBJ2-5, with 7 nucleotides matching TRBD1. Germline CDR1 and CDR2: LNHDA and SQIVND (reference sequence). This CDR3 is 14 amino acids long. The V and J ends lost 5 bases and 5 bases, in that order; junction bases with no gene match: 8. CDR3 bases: TGTGCCAGTAGTGCACAGGGGCCGCTCGAGACCCAGTACTTC. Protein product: CASSAQGPLETQYF.

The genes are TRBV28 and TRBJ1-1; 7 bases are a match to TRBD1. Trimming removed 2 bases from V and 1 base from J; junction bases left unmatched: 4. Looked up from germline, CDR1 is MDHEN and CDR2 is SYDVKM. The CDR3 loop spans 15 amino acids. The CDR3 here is CASSLRGRPNTEAFF. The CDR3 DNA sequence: TGTGCCAGCAGTTTAAGGGGGCGCCCGAACACTGAAGCTTTCTTT.

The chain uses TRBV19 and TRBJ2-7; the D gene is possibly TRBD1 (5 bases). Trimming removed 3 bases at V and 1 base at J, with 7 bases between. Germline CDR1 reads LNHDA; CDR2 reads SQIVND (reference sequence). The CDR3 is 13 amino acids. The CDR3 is CASSIRDSYEQYF. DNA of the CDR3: TGTGCCAGTAGTATCAGGGATTCCTACGAGCAGTACTTC.

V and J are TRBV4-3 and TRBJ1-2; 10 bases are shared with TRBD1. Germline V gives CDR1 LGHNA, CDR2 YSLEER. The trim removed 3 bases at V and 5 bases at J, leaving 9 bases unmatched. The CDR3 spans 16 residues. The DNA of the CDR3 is TGCGCCAGCAGCCAGTCCGGGACAGGGGAAACTTATGGCTACACCTTC. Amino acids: CASSQSGTGETYGYTF.

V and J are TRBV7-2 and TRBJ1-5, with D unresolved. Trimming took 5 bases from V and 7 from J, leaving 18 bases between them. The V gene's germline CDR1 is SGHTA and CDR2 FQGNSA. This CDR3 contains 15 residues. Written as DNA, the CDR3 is TGTGCCAGCAGCCCCGACACGGGAGGGTACCAGCCCCAGCATTTT. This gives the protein CASSPDTGGYQPQHF.

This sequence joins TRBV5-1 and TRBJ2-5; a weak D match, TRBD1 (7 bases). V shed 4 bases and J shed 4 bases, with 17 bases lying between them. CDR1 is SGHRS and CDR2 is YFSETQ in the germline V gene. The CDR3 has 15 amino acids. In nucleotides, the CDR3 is TGCGCCAGCAGCAACCGGGACAGCGGGCCAGAGACCCAGTACTTC. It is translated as CASSNRDSGPETQYF.

DNA of the CDR3: TGTGCCAGCAGCCAAGACCGGGGGCCCCAGCATTTT. Translating it yields CASSQDRGPQHF. This sequence joins TRBV7-6 and TRBJ1-5; D gene uncertain. V gave up 5 bases and J gave up 9 bases, with 11 bases separating them. This CDR3 has 12 residues. CDR1 is SGHVS and CDR2 is FNYEAQ in the germline V gene.

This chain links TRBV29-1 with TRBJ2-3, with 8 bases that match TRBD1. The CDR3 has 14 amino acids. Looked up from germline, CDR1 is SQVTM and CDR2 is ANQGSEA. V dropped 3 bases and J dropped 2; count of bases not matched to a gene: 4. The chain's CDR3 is CSVDGTGSTDTQYF. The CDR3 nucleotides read TGCAGCGTTGATGGGACAGGTTCCACAGATACGCAGTATTTT.